This T cell receptor beta chain was observed in a study of immune evolution from preneoplasia to lung adenocarcinoma. Generated by immunoSEQ multiplex PCR, the TCRdb table keeps only in-frame clones and is missing some. Of approximately 4,000 clones listed, more than 80% were seen once; the top ten hold almost 6%. Concerning this clone itself: The junction departs from germline at one end; a sequencing error may be responsible.

The CDR3 runs 12 residues. Germline V gene data show CDR1 as LNHNV and CDR2 as YYDKDF (reference sequence). V gene TRBV15 combines with J gene TRBJ1-2, with D possibly matching TRBD1 (6 bases). The specimen sequenced was FFPE adjacent normal lung tissue. The sequence was collected from a person aged 70 to 79 with lung adenocarcinoma. CDR3 sequence reads: CASSGGDYGHTF. CDR3 nucleotides: TGTGCCAGCAGCGGGGGCGACTATGGCCACACCTTC.